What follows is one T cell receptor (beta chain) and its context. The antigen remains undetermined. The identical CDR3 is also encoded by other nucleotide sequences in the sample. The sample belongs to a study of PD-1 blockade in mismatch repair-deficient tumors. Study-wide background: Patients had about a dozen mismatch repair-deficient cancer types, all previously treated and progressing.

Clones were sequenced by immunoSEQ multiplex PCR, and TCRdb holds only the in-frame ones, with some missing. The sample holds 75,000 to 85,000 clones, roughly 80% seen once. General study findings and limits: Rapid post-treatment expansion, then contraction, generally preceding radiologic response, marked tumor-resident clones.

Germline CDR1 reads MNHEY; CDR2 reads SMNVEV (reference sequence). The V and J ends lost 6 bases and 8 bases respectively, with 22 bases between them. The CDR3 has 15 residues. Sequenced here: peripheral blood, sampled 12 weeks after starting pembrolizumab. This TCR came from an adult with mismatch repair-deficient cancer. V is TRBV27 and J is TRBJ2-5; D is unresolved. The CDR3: CASSVKLALRETQYF. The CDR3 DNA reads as TGTGCCAGCAGCGTCAAATTGGCCCTTCGAGAAACCCAGTACTTC.